This T cell receptor beta chain is drawn from a study of shared clonotypes between healthy human individuals. Findings and caveats of the study: Rarefaction demonstrated incomplete sorted-subset sequencing despite large depth. Naive CD4 clonotypes were shared across several donors at approximately 5.3%. Only blood was sampled; tissue repertoires likely differ.

Remarks on this clone: Its antigen remains unknown.

Naive-designated CD8 cells lacked CD45RO, were positively enriched for CCR7, and omitted terminally differentiated effector memory CD45RA+ cells. All the donors were Caucasian adults who lived in Nashville, Tennessee. Repertoires were generated with immunoSEQ multiplex PCR, while TCRdb's copy carries only in-frame clones and drops some. The data show over 2 million clones, about 94% seen once. The V and J ends lost 4 bases and 5 bases respectively, with 8 bases between them. Germline CDR1 SGDLS, CDR2 YYNGEE. The CDR3 runs to 12 residues. Specimen: naive CD8+ T cells sorted from blood. V usage is TRBV9 and J usage is TRBJ2-3; a weak D match, TRBD2 (5 bases). The TCR originated in a man younger than 35 in good health. CDR3 bases: TGTGCCAGCAGCTCGAGCGGAGATACGCAGTATTTT. Its translation is CASSSSGDTQYF.